This record concerns one T cell receptor beta chain sequence. Its antigen is undetermined. Here immunoSEQ multiplex PCR was the method, and the copy in TCRdb shows in-frame clones only, minus some. The sample shows some 91,000 clones, 88% of them seen only once. The data originate from a study of identifying expanded T cells in peripheral blood. Study-level findings and limits: Clone count variance between roughly 2-week samples rose with total template count.

The sample comprised blood. The TCR originated in a person aged 18 to 70 in good health.

The CDR3 spells CASSLRGGKYNEQFF. Written as DNA, the CDR3 is TGTGCCAGCAGCTTAAGAGGGGGCAAGTACAATGAGCAGTTCTTC. The rearrangement links TRBV11-2 to TRBJ2-1; TRBD1 aligns across 7 bases. Trimming removed 2 bases from V and 4 bases from J; junction bases left unmatched: 5. The CDR3 has 15 residues. Germline V lookup: CDR1 SGHAT, CDR2 FQNNGV.